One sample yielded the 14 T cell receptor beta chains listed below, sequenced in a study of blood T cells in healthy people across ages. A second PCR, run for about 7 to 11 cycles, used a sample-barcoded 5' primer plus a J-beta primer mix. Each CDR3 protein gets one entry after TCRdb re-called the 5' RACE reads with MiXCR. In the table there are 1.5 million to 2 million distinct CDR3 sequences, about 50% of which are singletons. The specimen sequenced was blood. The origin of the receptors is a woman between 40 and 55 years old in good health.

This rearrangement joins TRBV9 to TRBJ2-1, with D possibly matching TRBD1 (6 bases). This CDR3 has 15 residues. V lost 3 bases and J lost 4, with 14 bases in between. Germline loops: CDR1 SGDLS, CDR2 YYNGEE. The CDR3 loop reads CASSAQGGGYNEQFF. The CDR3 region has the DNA TGTGCCAGCAGCGCCCAAGGGGGTGGGTACAATGAGCAGTTCTTC.

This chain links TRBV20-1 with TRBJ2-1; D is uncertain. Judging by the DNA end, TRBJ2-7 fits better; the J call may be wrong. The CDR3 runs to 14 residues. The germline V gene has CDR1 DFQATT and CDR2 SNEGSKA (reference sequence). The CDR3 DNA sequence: TGCAGTGCTAGACTCCAGGCAGTTTACAATGAGCAGTACTTC. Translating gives CSARLQAVYNEQYF.

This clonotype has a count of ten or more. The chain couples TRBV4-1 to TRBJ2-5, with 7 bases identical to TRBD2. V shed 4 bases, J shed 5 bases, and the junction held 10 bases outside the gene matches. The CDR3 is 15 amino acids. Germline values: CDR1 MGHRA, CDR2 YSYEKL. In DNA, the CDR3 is TGCGCCAGCAGCCCCGCGGGAGACCCCCGTGAGACCCAGTACTTC. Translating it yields CASSPAGDPRETQYF.

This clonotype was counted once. The CDR3 DNA reads TGTGCCAGCAGTTACTCGTCTGGCGGGGGGCCGGAGACCCAGTACTTC. Translation: CASSYSSGGGPETQYF. The chain is built from TRBV6-5 and TRBJ2-5; 8 bases fit TRBD2. Germline trimming cut 0 bases from V and 5 bases from J; bases unmatched to any gene: 8. Germline loops: CDR1 MNHEY, CDR2 SVGAGI. The CDR3 spans 16 residues.

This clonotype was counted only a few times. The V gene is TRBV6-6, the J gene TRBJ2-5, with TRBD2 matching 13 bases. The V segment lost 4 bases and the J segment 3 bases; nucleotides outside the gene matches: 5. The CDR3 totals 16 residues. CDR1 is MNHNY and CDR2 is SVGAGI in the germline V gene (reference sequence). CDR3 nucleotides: TGTGCCAGCAGTTGGACCGGGACTAGCGGGGAAGAGACCCAGTACTTC. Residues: CASSWTGTSGEETQYF.

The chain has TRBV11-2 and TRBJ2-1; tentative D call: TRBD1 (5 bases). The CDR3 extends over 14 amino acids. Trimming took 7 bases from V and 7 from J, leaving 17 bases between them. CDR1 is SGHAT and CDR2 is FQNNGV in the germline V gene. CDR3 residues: CASNLILGRNEQFF. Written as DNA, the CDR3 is TGTGCCAGCAACCTAATTCTGGGGCGGAATGAGCAGTTCTTC.

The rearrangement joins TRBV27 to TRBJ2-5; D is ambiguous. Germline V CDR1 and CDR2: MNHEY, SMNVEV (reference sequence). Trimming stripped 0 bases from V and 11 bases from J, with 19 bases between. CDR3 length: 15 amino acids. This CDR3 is CASSLSFGEENEQYF. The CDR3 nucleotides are TGTGCCAGCAGTTTATCGTTCGGAGAAGAGAATGAGCAGTACTTC.

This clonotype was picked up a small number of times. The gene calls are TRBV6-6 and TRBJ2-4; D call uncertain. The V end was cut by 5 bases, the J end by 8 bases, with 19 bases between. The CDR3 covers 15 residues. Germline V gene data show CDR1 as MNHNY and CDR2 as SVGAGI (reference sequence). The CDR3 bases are TGTGCCAGCAGTCCACGACAAGGTGGTGGGGACATTCAGTACTTC. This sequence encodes CASSPRQGGGDIQYF.

The CDR3 loop reads CASSTERGDEQYF. CDR3 sequence (DNA): TGTGCCAGCAGTACGGAGCGGGGCGACGAGCAGTACTTC. The chain is built from TRBV12-3 or TRBV12-4 and TRBJ2-5; 7 nucleotides line up with TRBD2. The end of the DNA fits TRBJ2-7 better, so the J call may be wrong. CDR3 length: 13 amino acids.

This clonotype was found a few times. Written as DNA, the CDR3 is TGTGCCAGCAGTTTGGGGTCGTCCCCCTACGAGCAGTACTTC. Its translation is CASSLGSSPYEQYF. The V and J genes are TRBV28 and TRBJ2-7; D unclear. This CDR3 is 14 amino acids long. Trimming took off 3 bases at V and 2 bases at J, with 11 bases between the two ends. Germline V CDR1 and CDR2: MDHEN, SYDVKM.

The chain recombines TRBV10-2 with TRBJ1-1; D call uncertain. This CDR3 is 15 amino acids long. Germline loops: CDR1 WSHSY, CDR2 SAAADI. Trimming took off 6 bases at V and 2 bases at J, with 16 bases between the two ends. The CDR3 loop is CASRAKSAPNTEAFF. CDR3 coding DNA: TGCGCCAGCAGGGCGAAAAGCGCCCCTAACACTGAAGCTTTCTTT.

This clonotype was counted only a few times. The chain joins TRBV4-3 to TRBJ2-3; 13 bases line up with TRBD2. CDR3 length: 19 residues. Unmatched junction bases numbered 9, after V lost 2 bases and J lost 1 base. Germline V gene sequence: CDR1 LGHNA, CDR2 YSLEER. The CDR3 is CASSQLRTSGGLRTDTQYF. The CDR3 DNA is TGCGCCAGCAGCCAACTTCGGACTAGCGGGGGCCTCCGCACAGATACGCAGTATTTT.

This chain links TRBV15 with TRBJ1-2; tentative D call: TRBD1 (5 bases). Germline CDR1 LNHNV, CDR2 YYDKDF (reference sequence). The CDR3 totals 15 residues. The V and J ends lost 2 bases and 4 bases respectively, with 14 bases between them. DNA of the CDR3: TGTGCCACCAGCAGACTCCTAGGGGCCGCCTATGGCTACACCTTC. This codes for CATSRLLGAAYGYTF.

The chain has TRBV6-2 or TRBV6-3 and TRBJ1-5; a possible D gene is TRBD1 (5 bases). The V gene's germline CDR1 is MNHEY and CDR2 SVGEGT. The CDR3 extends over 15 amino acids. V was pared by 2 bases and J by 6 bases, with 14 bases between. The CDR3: CASSYVRGVSQPQHF. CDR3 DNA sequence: TGTGCCAGCAGTTACGTACGGGGCGTGAGTCAGCCCCAGCATTTT.